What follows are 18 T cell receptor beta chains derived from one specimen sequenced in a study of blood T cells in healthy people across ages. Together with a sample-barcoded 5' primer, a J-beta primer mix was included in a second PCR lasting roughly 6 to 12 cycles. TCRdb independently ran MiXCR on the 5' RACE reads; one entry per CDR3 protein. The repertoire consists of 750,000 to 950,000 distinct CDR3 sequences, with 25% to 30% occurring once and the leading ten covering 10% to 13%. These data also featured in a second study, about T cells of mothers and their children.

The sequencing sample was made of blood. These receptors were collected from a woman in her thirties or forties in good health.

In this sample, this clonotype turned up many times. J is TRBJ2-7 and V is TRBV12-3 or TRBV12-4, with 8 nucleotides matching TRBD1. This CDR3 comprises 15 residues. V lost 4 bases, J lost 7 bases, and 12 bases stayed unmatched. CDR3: CASSSRTGITGEQYF. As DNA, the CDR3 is TGTGCCAGCAGTTCACGGACAGGGATAACAGGAGAGCAGTACTTC.

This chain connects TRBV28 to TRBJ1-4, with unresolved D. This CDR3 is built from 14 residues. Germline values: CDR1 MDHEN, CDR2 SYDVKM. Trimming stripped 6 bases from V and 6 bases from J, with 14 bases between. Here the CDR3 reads CASRTTSADEKLFF. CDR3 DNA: TGTGCCAGCAGAACCACATCGGCCGATGAAAAACTGTTTTTT.

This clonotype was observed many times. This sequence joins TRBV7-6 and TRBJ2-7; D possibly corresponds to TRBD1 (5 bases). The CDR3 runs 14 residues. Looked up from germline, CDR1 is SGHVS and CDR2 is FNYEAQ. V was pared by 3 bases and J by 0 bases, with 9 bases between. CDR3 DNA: TGTGCCAGCAGCTTCGGACAAAGCTCCTACGAGCAGTACTTC. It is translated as CASSFGQSSYEQYF. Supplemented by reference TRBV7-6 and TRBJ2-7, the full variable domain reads GAGVSQSPRYKVTKRGQDVALRCDPISGHVSLYWYRQALGQGPEFLTYFNYEAQQDKSGLPNDRFSAERPEGSISTLTIQRTEQRDSAMYRCASSFGQSSYEQYFGPGTRLTVT.

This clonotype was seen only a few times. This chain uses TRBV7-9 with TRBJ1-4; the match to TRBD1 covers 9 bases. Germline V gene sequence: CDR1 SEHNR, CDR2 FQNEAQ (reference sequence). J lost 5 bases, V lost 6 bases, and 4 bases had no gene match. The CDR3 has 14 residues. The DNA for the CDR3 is TGTGCCAGCAGACTGGGGACAGGGAATGAAAAACTGTTTTTT. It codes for CASRLGTGNEKLFF.

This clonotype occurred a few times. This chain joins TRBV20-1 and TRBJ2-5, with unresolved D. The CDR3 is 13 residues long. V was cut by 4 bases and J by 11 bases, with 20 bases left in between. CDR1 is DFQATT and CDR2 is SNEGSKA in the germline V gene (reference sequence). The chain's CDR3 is CSATIPAQHHQYF. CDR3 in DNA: TGCAGTGCTACTATCCCAGCCCAGCATCATCAGTACTTC.

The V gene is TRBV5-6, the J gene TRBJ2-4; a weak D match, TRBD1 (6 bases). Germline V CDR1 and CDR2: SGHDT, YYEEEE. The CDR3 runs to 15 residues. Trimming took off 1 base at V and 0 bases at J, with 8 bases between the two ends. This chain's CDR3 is CASSLQGLAKNIQYF. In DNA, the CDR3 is TGTGCCAGCAGCTTGCAGGGGCTAGCCAAAAACATTCAGTACTTC.

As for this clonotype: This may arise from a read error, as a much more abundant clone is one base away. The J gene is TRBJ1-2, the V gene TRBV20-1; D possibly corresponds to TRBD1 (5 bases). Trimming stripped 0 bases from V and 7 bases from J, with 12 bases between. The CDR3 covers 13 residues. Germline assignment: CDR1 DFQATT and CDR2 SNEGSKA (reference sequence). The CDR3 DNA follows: TGCAGTGCTAGAGAGACCGGGGCCGTTGGCTACACCTTC. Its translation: CSARETGAVGYTF.

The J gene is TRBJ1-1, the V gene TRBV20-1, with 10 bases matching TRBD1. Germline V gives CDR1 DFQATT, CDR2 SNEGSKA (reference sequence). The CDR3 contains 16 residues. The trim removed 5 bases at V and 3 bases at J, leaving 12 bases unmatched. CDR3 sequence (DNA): TGCAGTGCTTCCCGGGACAGGGGTTCGGGGTACACTGAAGCTTTCTTT. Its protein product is CSASRDRGSGYTEAFF.

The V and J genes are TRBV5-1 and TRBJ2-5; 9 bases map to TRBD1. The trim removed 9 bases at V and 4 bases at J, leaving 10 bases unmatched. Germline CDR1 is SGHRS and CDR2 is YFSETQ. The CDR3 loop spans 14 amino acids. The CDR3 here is CATTTGGAGETQYF. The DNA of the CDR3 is TGCGCCACCACAACAGGGGGCGCGGGAGAGACCCAGTACTTC. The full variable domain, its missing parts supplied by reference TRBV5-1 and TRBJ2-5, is KAGVTQTPRYLIKTRGQQVTLSCSPISGHRSVSWYQQTPGQGLQFLFEYFSETQRNKGNFPGRFSGRQFSNSRSEMNVSTLELGDSALYLCATTTGGAGETQYFGPGTRLLVL.

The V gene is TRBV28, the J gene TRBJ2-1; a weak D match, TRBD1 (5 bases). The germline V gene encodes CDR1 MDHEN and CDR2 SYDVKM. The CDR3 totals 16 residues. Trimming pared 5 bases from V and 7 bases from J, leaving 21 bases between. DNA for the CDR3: TGTGCCAGCAGTCGACCGACAGACCAAAGAAGGAATGAGCAGTTCTTC. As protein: CASSRPTDQRRNEQFF.

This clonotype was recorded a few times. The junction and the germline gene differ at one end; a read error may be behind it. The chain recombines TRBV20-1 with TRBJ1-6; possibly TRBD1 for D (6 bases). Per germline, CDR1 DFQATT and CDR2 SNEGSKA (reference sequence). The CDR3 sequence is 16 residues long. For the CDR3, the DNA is TGCAGTACTAGAGCAAAGGGGGTCTCCTATAATTCACCCCTCCACTTT. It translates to CSTRAKGVSYNSPLHF.

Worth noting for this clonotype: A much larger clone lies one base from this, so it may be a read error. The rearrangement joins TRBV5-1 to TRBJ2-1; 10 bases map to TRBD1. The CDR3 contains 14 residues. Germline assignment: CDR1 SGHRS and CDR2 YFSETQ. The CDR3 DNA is TGCGCCAGCAGCAGAGGGACAGGGGACAATAAGCAGTTCTTC. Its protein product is CASSRGTGDNKQFF.

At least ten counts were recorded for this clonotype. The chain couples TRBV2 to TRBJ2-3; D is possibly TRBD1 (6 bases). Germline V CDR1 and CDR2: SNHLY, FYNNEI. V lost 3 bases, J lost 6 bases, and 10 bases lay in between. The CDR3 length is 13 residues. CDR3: CASSDRGSDTQYF. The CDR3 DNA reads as TGTGCCAGCAGTGACAGGGGAAGTGATACGCAGTATTTT.

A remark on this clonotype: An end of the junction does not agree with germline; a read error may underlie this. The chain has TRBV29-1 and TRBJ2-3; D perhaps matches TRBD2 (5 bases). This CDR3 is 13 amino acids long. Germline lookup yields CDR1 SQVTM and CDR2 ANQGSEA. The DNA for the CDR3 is TGCAGCGTATGTGGATCTAGCACAGATATGCAGTATTTT. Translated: CSVCGSSTDMQYF.

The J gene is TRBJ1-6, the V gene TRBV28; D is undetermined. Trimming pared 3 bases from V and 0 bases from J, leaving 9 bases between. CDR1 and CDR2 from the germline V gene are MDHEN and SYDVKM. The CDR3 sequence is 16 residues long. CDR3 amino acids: CASSFQRDSYNSPLHF. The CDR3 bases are TGTGCCAGCAGTTTCCAAAGGGACTCCTATAATTCACCCCTCCACTTT.

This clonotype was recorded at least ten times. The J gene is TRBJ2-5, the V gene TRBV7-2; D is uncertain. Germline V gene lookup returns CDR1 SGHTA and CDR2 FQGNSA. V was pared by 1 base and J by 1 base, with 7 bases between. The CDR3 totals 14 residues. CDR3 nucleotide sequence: TGTGCCAGCAGCTTAGGGACGCTCCAAGAGACCCAGTACTTC. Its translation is CASSLGTLQETQYF.

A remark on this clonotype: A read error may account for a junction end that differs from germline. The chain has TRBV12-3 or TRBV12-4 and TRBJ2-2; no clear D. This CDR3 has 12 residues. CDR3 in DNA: TGTGCCGGCAGTTTTTCCACCGGGGAGCTGTTTTTT. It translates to CAGSFSTGELFF.

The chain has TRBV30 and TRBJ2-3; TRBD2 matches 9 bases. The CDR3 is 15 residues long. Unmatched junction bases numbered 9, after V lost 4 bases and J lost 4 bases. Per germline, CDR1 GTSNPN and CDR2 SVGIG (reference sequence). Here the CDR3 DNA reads TGTGCCTGGACTCCCCTAGCGGGGAATGCAGATACGCAGTATTTT. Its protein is CAWTPLAGNADTQYF.